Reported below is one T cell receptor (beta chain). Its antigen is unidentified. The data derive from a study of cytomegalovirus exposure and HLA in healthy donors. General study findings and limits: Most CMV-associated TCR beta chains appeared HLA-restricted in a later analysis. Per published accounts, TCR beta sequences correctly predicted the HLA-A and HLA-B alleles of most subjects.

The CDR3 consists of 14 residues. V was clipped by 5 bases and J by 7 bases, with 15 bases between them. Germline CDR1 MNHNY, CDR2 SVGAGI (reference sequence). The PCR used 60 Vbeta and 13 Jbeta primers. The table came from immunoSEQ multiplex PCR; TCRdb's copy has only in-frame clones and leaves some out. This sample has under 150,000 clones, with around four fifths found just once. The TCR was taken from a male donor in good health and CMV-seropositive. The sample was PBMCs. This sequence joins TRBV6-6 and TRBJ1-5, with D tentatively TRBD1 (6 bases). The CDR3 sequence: CASSISGTYQPQHF. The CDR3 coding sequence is TGTGCCAGCAGTATATCCGGGACATACCAGCCCCAGCATTTT.